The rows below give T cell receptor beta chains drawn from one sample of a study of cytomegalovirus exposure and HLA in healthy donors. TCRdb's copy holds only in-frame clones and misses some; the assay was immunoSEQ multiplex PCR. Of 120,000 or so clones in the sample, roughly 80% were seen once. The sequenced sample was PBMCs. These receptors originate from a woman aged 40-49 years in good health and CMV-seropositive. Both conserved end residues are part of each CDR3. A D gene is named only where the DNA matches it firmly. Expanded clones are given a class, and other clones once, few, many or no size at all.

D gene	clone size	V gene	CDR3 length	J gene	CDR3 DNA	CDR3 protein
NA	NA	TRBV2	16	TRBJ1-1	TGTGCCAGCAGTGAAGAGGGCGGCAGGGGTAACACTGAAGCTTTCTTT	CASSEEGGRGNTEAFF
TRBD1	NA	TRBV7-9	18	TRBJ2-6	TGTGCCAGCAGCTCCTGGGACAGGGGCACCTCTGGGGCCAACGTCCTGACTTTC	CASSSWDRGTSGANVLTF
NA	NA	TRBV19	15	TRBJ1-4	TGTGCCAGTACCAAGGGGGAGAGCTTTAATGAAAAACTGTTTTTT	CASTKGESFNEKLFF
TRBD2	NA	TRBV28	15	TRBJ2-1	TGTGCCAGCAGCAGCGGGGGGGTGGATGGCAATGAGCAGTTCTTC	CASSSGGVDGNEQFF
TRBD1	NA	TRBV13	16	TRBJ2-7	TGTGCCAGCAGCTTAGAAGGGACAGGATTCTCCTACGAGCAGTACTTC	CASSLEGTGFSYEQYF
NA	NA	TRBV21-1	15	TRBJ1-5	TGTGCCAGCAGCAACCGGGACAGGGATAATCAGCCCCAGCATTTT	CASSNRDRDNQPQHF
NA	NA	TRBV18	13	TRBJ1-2	TGTGCCAGCTCACCAACAGATAACTATGGCTACACCTTC	CASSPTDNYGYTF
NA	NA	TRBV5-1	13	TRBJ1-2	TGCGCCAGCAGCTTTTCGCAGGGCAGGGGCTACACCTTC	CASSFSQGRGYTF
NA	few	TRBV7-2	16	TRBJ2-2	TGTGCCAGCAGCCGGAGGGGCGGGATGAACACCGGGGAGCTGTTTTTT	CASSRRGGMNTGELFF
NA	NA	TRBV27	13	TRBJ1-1	TGTGCCAGCAGGTTGGGTTGGACAGAGGCAGCTTTCTTT	CASRLGWTEAAFF
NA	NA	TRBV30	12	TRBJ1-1	TGTGCCTGGAGTGTAGACAGAGTCTTGACTTTCTTT	CAWSVDRVLTFF
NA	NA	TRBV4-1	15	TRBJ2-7	TGCGCCAGCAGCCAAGATGCGGGGCCAGCCTACGAGCAGTACTTC	CASSQDAGPAYEQYF
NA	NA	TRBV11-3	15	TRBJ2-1	TGTGCCAGCAGCTGGAGGGGCCCTACCTACAATGAGCAGTTCTTC	CASSWRGPTYNEQFF
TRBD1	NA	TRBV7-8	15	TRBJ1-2	TGTGCCAGCAGCCTGAAGAGCAGGGGGGACTATGGCTACACCTTC	CASSLKSRGDYGYTF
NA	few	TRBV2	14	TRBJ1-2	TGTGCCAGCAGTGAATGGGGAGCTAACTATGGCTACACCTTC	CASSEWGANYGYTF
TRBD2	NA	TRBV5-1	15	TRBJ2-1	TGCGCCAGCAGCTTGGAGGGACTAGCGGGCCTTCAGCAGTTCTTC	CASSLEGLAGLQQFF
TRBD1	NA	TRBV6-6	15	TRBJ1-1	TGTGCCAGCAAAACAGGGGATATGCGTGGCACTGAAGCTTTCTTT	CASKTGDMRGTEAFF
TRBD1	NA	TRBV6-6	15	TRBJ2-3	TGTGCCAGCAGCGACGGGACAGGGGGTACAGATACGCAGTATTTT	CASSDGTGGTDTQYF
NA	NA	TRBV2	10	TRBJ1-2	TGTGCCAGCAGGGAGTGGGGCTACACCTTC	CASREWGYTF
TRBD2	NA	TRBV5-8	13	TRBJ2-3	TGTGCCAGCAGTCCTAGCGGGAGGAATACGCAGTATTTT	CASSPSGRNTQYF
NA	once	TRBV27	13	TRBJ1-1	TGTGCCAGCTCCTCTCGGGTGGACACTGAAGCTTTCTTT	CASSSRVDTEAFF
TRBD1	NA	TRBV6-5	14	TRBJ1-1	TGTGCCAGCAGCATGGACAGGGGTATCACTGAAGCTTTCTTT	CASSMDRGITEAFF